This TCR beta chain was captured by sequencing in a study of regulatory T cells in long-lasting Graves disease. Study-wide results and limits: Among the persistent patients, 2,500 to 3,000 public clonotypes were shared, more than the approximately 1,000 shared among new patients. Results may be inaccurate due to the small sample size.

Germline CDR1 MDHEN, CDR2 SYDVKM. This CDR3 has 16 amino acids. Trimming removed 6 bases from V and 0 bases from J; junction bases left unmatched: 10. Arm-PCR with iRepertoire HTBI primers amplified the CDR3 regions for these TCR beta libraries. TCRdb itself ran the multiplex PCR reads through MiXCR, one entry per CDR3 protein. Among roughly 450,000 distinct CDR3 sequences listed, approximately 23% were seen once. As to this clonotype: The antigen is unknown. Given a much more abundant clone one base away, this may be a read error.

Time point defined: persistent/refractory GD, antithyroid drugs over 5 years with positive TRAb. RNA from PBMCs was the source of the TCR library. By American Thyroid Association guidelines, Graves' disease was diagnosed in the cohort. The chain combines TRBV28 with TRBJ1-1; 7 bases align to TRBD1. This sample comprised peripheral blood mononuclear cells (PBMCs), obtained when the disease was refractory, from a patient treated with antithyroid drugs. The receptor comes from a female donor with Graves disease. The CDR3 DNA follows: TGTGCCAGCAGAACGCGGTCAGGGGGAATGAACACTGAAGCTTTCTTT. Its translation: CASRTRSGGMNTEAFF. The full variable domain, its missing parts supplied by reference TRBV28 and TRBJ1-1, is DVKVTQSSRYLVKRTGEKVFLECVQDMDHENMFWYRQDPGLGLRLIYFSYDVKMKEKGDIPEGYSVSREKKERFSLILESASTNQTSMYLCASRTRSGGMNTEAFFGQGTRLTVV.